The 22 T cell receptor beta chains presented below share a single source sample, sequenced in a study of T cell changes during pregnancy in multiple sclerosis. Data came from immunoSEQ multiplex PCR; TCRdb stores just in-frame clones and leaves some out. The sample includes about 77,000 clones, about 93% seen only once; the top ten take approximately 2.4%. Sequenced here: peripheral blood, sampled after pregnancy. These receptors were obtained from a female donor in good health, enrolled as a control in a pregnancy study.

This chain links TRBV7-3 with TRBJ2-3, with D perhaps TRBD2 (6 bases). The CDR3 runs to 16 residues. The V gene lost 0 bases and the J gene lost 0 bases, with 10 bases spanning the gap. Germline CDR1 is SGHTA and CDR2 is FQGTGA. CDR3 DNA sequence: TGTGCCAGCAGCTTAACGCGGCGGGGAAGCACAGATACGCAGTATTTT. This sequence encodes CASSLTRRGSTDTQYF.

V and J are TRBV23-1 and TRBJ2-2, with D unresolved. TRBV23-1 belongs to the ORF category, with a function that is uncertain. The CDR3 covers 15 residues. Deletions cut 2 bases from V and 14 bases from J, with 21 bases between. CDR3 sequence reads: CASSQNLGRDHALFF. The CDR3 bases are TGCGCCAGCAGTCAAAATCTAGGCAGAGACCATGCCCTGTTTTTT.

The rearrangement uses TRBV6-1 and TRBJ1-1; TRBD1 matches 7 bases. This CDR3 has 15 amino acids. J gave up 11 bases and V 8 bases, and 20 bases lay outside the gene matches. Germline V lookup: CDR1 MNHNS, CDR2 SASEGT. CDR3 protein: CASLNNQGVVYGAFF. In DNA form, the CDR3 reads TGTGCCAGCCTAAACAACCAGGGGGTGGTTTATGGGGCTTTCTTT.

The chain is built from TRBV29-1 and TRBJ2-3; D is unresolved. This CDR3 comprises 13 residues. The ends were cut back, 3 bases at V and 0 bases at J, with 7 bases in the middle. Germline V gene sequence: CDR1 SQVTM, CDR2 ANQGSEA. CDR3 coding DNA: TGCAGCGTTGACGTCTTAAGCACAGATACGCAGTATTTT. As protein: CSVDVLSTDTQYF.

The CDR3 loop reads CASSFRHSNQPQHF. In nucleotides, the CDR3 is TGTGCCAGCAGTTTCAGACATAGCAATCAGCCCCAGCATTTT. The chain combines TRBV27 with TRBJ1-5; no reliable D call. Deletions cut 3 bases from V and 0 bases from J, with 6 bases between. CDR3 length: 14 amino acids. The germline V gene encodes CDR1 MNHEY and CDR2 SMNVEV (reference sequence).

The chain joins TRBV6-6 to TRBJ2-7; 12 bases are shared with TRBD1. The germline gives CDR1 MNHNY, CDR2 SVGAGI (reference sequence). The CDR3 runs 16 residues. Trimming took 8 bases from V and 7 from J; bases not matched to a gene: 15. The CDR3 nucleotides are TGTGCCAGCTATCCTGAAGGGGGACAGGGGGCTTGGGAGCAGTACTTC. It codes for CASYPEGGQGAWEQYF.

The chain is built from TRBV10-3 and TRBJ1-2, with TRBD1 matching over 7 bases. The ends lost 7 bases at V and 10 bases at J; junction bases unmatched: 6. CDR1 and CDR2 from the germline V gene are ENHRY and SYGVKD. This CDR3 is 11 amino acids long. DNA of the CDR3: TGTGCCATCATGACAGGGCGCCTCTACACCTTC. Encoded protein: CAIMTGRLYTF.

The rearrangement joins TRBV19 to TRBJ1-4, with no clear D. The germline gives CDR1 LNHDA, CDR2 SQIVND (reference sequence). This CDR3 region has 11 residues. V dropped 8 bases and J dropped 8 bases, with 9 bases sitting between them. CDR3 DNA sequence: TGTGCCAGTCGACGAGGGGAAAAACTGTTTTTT. Encoded protein: CASRRGEKLFF.

V gene TRBV19 combines with J gene TRBJ2-2, with D perhaps TRBD2 (5 bases). The CDR3 contains 14 residues. Trimming took 10 bases from V and 3 from J, leaving 15 bases between them. From germline, CDR1 is LNHDA and CDR2 SQIVND (reference sequence). CDR3 nucleotides: TGTGCCATTAGCCCCTACGGGGACACCGGGGAGCTGTTTTTT. Translation gives CAISPYGDTGELFF.

The chain combines TRBV10-2 with TRBJ1-4, with a tentative D call TRBD1 (5 bases). V dropped 7 bases and J dropped 11 bases, with 14 bases sitting between them. From germline, CDR1 is WSHSY and CDR2 SAAADI. CDR3 length: 12 amino acids. CDR3 DNA sequence: TGCGCCAGCAAGCCGCGGTCAGGGAAACTGTTTTTT. This translates into CASKPRSGKLFF.

The V and J genes are TRBV7-6 and TRBJ2-3; TRBD2 agrees at 9 bases. J gave up 4 bases and V 3 bases, and 5 bases lay outside the gene matches. The CDR3 is 15 residues long. Germline CDR1 and CDR2: SGHVS and FNYEAQ. CDR3 nucleotide sequence: TGTGCCAGCAGCTTGGCCCCTAGCGGGGCAGATACGCAGTATTTT. Protein: CASSLAPSGADTQYF.

The gene calls are TRBV6-4 and TRBJ1-2; 8 bases line up with TRBD1. The CDR3 totals 14 residues. Germline V gene lookup returns CDR1 MRHNA and CDR2 SNTAGT. V was pared by 6 bases and J by 3 bases, with 6 bases of the junction left unmatched. As DNA, the CDR3 is TGTGCCAGCAGCTCCGGACAGGGCGACTATGGCTACACCTTC. Protein product: CASSSGQGDYGYTF.

This chain connects TRBV6-5 to TRBJ2-5; maybe TRBD2 (6 bases). CDR1 is MNHEY, CDR2 SVGAGI, per germline. The germline V and J ends were trimmed by 5 bases and 4 bases, with 14 bases remaining between them. The CDR3 runs 14 residues. The CDR3 here is CASSPGGGGETQYF. CDR3 DNA: TGTGCCAGCAGTCCTGGTGGGGGAGGAGAGACCCAGTACTTC.

The rearrangement uses TRBV4-1 and TRBJ1-2; D gene unclear. Trimming shortened V by 1 base and J by 3 bases, and 15 bases separated the two germline ends. Germline CDR1 is MGHRA and CDR2 is YSYEKL. This CDR3 has 16 amino acids. CDR3: CASSQARRGGDYGYTF. The CDR3, as DNA: TGCGCCAGCAGCCAAGCGCGTCGTGGCGGAGACTATGGCTACACCTTC.

CDR3 in DNA: TGTGCCAGCAGTTCCCGACTTCTAGCGGCCGAGGAGACCCAGTACTTC. It encodes CASSSRLLAAEETQYF. This chain links TRBV6-5 with TRBJ2-5, with 7 bases aligning to TRBD2. The CDR3 totals 16 residues. J gave up 5 bases and V 4 bases, and 13 bases lay outside the gene matches. The germline gives CDR1 MNHEY, CDR2 SVGAGI.

CDR3 DNA sequence: TGTGCCAGCAAACTGATATCTAACTATGGCTACACCTTC. Protein product: CASKLISNYGYTF. The J gene is TRBJ1-2, the V gene TRBV19; D not resolved. V lost 9 bases, J lost 0 bases, and 11 bases lay in between. CDR1 and CDR2 from the germline V gene are LNHDA and SQIVND (reference sequence). This CDR3 is 13 amino acids long.

The chain employs TRBV6-5 and TRBJ1-4; 8 bases are a match to TRBD1. The length of the CDR3 is 13 residues. The V and J ends lost 7 bases and 10 bases, in that order; junction bases with no gene match: 8. The germline gives CDR1 MNHEY, CDR2 SVGAGI. The CDR3 here is CASTSGQARKLFF. Here the CDR3 DNA reads TGTGCCAGCACCTCGGGACAGGCCCGAAAACTGTTTTTT.

The chain joins TRBV29-1 to TRBJ2-5; 7 nucleotides match TRBD1. Germline V gives CDR1 SQVTM, CDR2 ANQGSEA. After removal of 6 bases from V and 0 bases from J, the junction contained 4 bases not matched to a gene. This CDR3 contains 13 residues. The CDR3: CSVPTGNQETQYF. The CDR3 DNA reads TGCAGCGTCCCGACAGGGAACCAAGAGACCCAGTACTTC.

This clone was detected only once. The V gene is TRBV19, the J gene TRBJ2-7; a weak D match, TRBD2 (6 bases). The V gene lost 1 base and the J gene lost 4 bases, with 14 bases spanning the gap. CDR3 length: 15 residues. In germline, CDR1 is LNHDA, CDR2 SQIVND (reference sequence). The CDR3 coding sequence is TGTGCCAGTAGTATAGTTGGAGGGAGTAATTACGAGCAGTACTTC. Protein product: CASSIVGGSNYEQYF.

The chain joins TRBV6-5 to TRBJ2-7, with a tentative D call TRBD2 (6 bases). Germline loops: CDR1 MNHEY, CDR2 SVGAGI. The CDR3 has 13 amino acids. Trimming removed 6 bases from V and 1 base from J, with 10 bases in between. CDR3 loop: CASRRAGSYEQYF. The CDR3 nucleotides read TGTGCCAGCAGACGCGCGGGATCCTACGAGCAGTACTTC.

V is TRBV7-9 and J is TRBJ2-1; a weak D match, TRBD1 (5 bases). CDR1 and CDR2 (germline): SEHNR, FQNEAQ (reference sequence). CDR3 length: 16 amino acids. The V end was cut by 5 bases, the J end by 2 bases, with 16 bases between. The CDR3 coding sequence is TGTGCCAGCAGCGTACCGACAGAAAAGACCTACAATGAGCAGTTCTTC. As protein: CASSVPTEKTYNEQFF.

This clone was seen a single time. The CDR3 coding sequence is TGTGCCAGCAGACCTGGACTAGCGGGGGCCTACGAGCAGTACTTC. Amino acids: CASRPGLAGAYEQYF. V and J are TRBV6-5 and TRBJ2-7, with 13 bases lining up with TRBD2. CDR1 is MNHEY, CDR2 SVGAGI, per germline. The CDR3 runs to 15 residues. The V and J ends lost 6 bases and 2 bases, in that order; junction bases with no gene match: 4.